Below, one T cell receptor beta chain is given with its context. These data originate in a study of cytomegalovirus exposure and HLA in healthy donors. Trimming removed 7 bases from V and 3 bases from J, with 9 bases in between. The CDR3 is made up of 13 amino acids. Germline V gene sequence: CDR1 SGHTA, CDR2 FQGNSA. Vbeta (60) and Jbeta (13) primers were used in the PCR. Data came from immunoSEQ multiplex PCR; TCRdb stores just in-frame clones and leaves some out. The table has approximately 59,000 clones, approximately 82% seen once; the top ten hold 3%. Sample: PBMCs. The clonotype was recovered from a girl aged 5-17 years in good health and CMV-seropositive. The chain uses TRBV7-2 and TRBJ2-2; D is unresolved. The CDR3: CASTKADTGELFF. CDR3 DNA: TGTGCCAGCACAAAGGCGGACACCGGGGAGCTGTTTTTT.